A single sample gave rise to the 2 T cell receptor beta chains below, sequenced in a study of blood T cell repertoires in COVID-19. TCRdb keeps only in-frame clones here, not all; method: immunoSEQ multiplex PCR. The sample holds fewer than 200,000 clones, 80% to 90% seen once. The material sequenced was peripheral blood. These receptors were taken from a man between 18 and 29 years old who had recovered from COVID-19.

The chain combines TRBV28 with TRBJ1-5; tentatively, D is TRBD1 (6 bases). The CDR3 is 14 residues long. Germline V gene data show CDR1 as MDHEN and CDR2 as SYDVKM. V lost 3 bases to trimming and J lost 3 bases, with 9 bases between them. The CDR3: CASSFGQPNQPQHF. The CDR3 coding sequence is TGTGCCAGCAGTTTCGGACAGCCCAATCAGCCCCAGCATTTT.

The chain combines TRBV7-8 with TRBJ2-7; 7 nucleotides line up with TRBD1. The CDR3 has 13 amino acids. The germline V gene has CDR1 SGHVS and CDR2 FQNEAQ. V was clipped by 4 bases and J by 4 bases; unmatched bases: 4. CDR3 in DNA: TGTGCCAGCAGCTCCGACAGGGTATACGAGCAGTACTTC. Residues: CASSSDRVYEQYF.